This T cell receptor (beta chain) comes out of a study of shared clonotypes between healthy human individuals. The wider study: Every donor yielded three CD4 naive, three CD4 memory, two CD8 naive and one CD8 memory plate. Overall study findings and caveats: Measured sharing among donors was expected to vary with sequencing depth. Generally, naive subsets came out with larger estimated richness than memory subsets.

Trimming took 2 bases from V and 0 from J, leaving 7 bases between them. This CDR3 is built from 15 residues. In germline, CDR1 is PRHDT, CDR2 FYEKMQ (reference sequence). Naive CD8 cells lacked CD45RO, underwent positive selection for CCR7 and left out terminally differentiated effector memory CD45RA+ cells. Everyone who donated was a Caucasian adult who lived in Nashville, Tennessee. Concerning this clone itself: Its matching antigen is unknown.

The repertoire was sequenced with immunoSEQ multiplex PCR; TCRdb's copy has only in-frame clones and lacks some. The data contain about 2 million clones, around 96% of them singletons. This sequence was found in a man in his late teens or twenties in good health. Input material: naive CD8+ T cells sorted from blood. The V gene is TRBV13, the J gene TRBJ2-2; D remains ambiguous. The CDR3 reads CASSLRPPNTGELFF. The CDR3 bases are TGTGCCAGCAGCTTAAGGCCCCCGAACACCGGGGAGCTGTTTTTT.